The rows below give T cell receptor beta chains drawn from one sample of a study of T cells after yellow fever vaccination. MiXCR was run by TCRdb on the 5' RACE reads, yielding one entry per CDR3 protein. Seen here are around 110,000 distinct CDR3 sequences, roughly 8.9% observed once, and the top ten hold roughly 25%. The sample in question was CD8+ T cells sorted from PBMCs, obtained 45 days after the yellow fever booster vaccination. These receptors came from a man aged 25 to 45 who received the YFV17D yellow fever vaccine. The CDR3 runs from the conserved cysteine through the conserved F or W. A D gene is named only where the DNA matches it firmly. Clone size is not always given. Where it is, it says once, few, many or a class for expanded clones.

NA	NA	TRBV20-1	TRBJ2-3	CSAPDTDWGRGDTQYF	TGCAGTGCCCCGGATACGGACTGGGGACGGGGAGATACGCAGTATTTT
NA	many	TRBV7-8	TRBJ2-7	CASKGGSRVGNEQYF	TGTGCCAGCAAAGGGGGGTCCAGGGTTGGAAACGAGCAGTACTTC
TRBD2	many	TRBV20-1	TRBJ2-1	CSAPPIAGTNNEQFF	TGCAGTGCTCCGCCAATAGCGGGGACAAACAATGAGCAGTTCTTC
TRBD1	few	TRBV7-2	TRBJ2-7	CASSLSGTGGSEQYF	TGTGCCAGCAGCTTGTCCGGGACAGGGGGCTCTGAGCAGTACTTC
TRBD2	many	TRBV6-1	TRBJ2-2	CASSPSGSSNTGELFF	TGTGCCAGCAGTCCTAGCGGGAGCTCGAACACCGGGGAGCTGTTTTTT
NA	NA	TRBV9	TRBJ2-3	CASSALWDTQYF	TGTGCCAGCAGCGCCCTTTGGGATACGCAGTATTTT
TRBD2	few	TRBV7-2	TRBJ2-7	CASSSASGEGAYEQYF	TGTGCCAGCAGTTCCGCTAGCGGGGAAGGGGCCTACGAGCAGTACTTC
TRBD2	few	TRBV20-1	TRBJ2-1	CSARASGEDPNEQFF	TGCAGTGCTAGAGCTAGCGGGGAGGATCCCAATGAGCAGTTCTTC
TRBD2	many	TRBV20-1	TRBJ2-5	CSAPGRSGRFQETQYF	TGCAGTGCCCCGGGTAGGAGCGGGAGGTTTCAAGAGACCCAGTACTTC
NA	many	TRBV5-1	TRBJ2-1	CASSQGEIWLDEQFF	TGCGCCAGCAGCCAAGGGGAGATCTGGCTAGATGAGCAGTTCTTC
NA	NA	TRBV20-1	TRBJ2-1	CSARDLAGRAGLNEQFF	TGCAGTGCTAGAGATTTAGCCGGTCGGGCAGGCCTGAATGAGCAGTTCTTC
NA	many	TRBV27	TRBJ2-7	CASGPSSYEQYF	TGTGCCAGCGGCCCGTCGTCCTACGAGCAGTACTTC
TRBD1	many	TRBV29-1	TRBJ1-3	CSVETGDIESGNTIYF	TGCAGCGTTGAGACAGGGGACATAGAGTCTGGAAACACCATATATTTT
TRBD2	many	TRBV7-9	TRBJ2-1	CASSQRTSGNEQFF	TGTGCCAGCAGCCAAAGGACTAGTGGCAATGAGCAGTTCTTC
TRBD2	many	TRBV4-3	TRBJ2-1	CASSLRGGEDEQFF	TGCGCCAGCAGCCTCCGGGGAGGGGAGGATGAGCAGTTCTTC
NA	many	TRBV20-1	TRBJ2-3	CSATWGPTPTQYF	TGCAGTGCTACCTGGGGACCCACTCCTACGCAGTATTTT
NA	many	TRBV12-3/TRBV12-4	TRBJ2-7	CASSFKGATYEQYF	TGTGCCAGCAGTTTTAAAGGAGCTACCTACGAGCAGTACTTC
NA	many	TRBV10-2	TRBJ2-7	CASSDLGEQYF	TGCGCCAGCAGTGACTTGGGGGAGCAGTACTTC
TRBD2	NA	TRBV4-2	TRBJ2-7	CASSQVGGTSDEQYF	TGTGCCAGCAGCCAAGTGGGGGGGACTAGCGACGAGCAGTACTTC
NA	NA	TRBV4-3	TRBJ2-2	CASSQDQDNTGELFF	TGCGCCAGCAGCCAAGATCAGGATAACACCGGGGAGCTGTTTTTT
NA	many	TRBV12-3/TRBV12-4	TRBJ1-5	CASSSERGIEPQHF	TGTGCCAGCAGTTCCGAGCGGGGGATTGAGCCCCAGCATTTT
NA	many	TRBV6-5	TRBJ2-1	CASSYSQSRSEQFF	TGTGCCAGCAGTTACAGTCAGTCCCGGAGTGAGCAGTTCTTC
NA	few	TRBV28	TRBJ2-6	CATEDPGYPGANVLTF	TGTGCCACCGAGGATCCGGGATACCCTGGGGCCAACGTCCTGACTTTC
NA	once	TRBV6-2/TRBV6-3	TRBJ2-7	CASKPRGSAYEQYF	TGTGCCAGCAAACCCAGGGGTAGCGCCTACGAGCAGTACTTC
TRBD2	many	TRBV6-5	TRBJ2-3	CASSYGLAGGSDTQYF	TGTGCCAGCAGTTATGGTCTAGCGGGAGGGTCAGATACGCAGTATTTT
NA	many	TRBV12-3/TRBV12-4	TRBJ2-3	CASSSDTQYF	TGTGCCAGCAGCTCAGATACGCAGTATTTT
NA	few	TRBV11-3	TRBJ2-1	CASSLETALYNEQFF	TGTGCCAGCAGCTTAGAGACAGCTCTGTACAATGAGCAGTTCTTC
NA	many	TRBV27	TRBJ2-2	CASALAQQNTGELFF	TGTGCCAGCGCTCTAGCGCAGCAGAACACCGGGGAGCTGTTTTTT
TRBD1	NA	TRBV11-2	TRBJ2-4	CASSHGTVPIQYF	TGTGCCAGCAGCCACGGGACAGTTCCCATTCAGTACTTC
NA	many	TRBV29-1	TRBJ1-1	CSVEAGVGTEAFF	TGCAGCGTTGAAGCCGGGGTGGGGACTGAAGCTTTCTTT
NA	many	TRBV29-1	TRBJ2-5	CSANHGQTQYF	TGCAGCGCGAACCACGGACAGACCCAGTACTTC
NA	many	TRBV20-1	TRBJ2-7	CSANGATGTYEQYF	TGCAGTGCTAATGGCGCGACGGGAACCTACGAGCAGTACTTC
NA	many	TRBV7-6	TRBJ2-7	CASSYDRYYEQYF	TGTGCCAGCAGCTATGACAGGTACTACGAGCAGTACTTC
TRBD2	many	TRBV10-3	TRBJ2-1	CAISGGEGEQFF	TGTGCCATCAGTGGTGGGGAGGGTGAGCAGTTCTTC
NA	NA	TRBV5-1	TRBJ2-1	CASSLGGAVSEQFF	TGCGCCAGCAGCTTGGGCGGCGCTGTGAGTGAGCAGTTCTTC
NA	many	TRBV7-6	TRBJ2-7	CASSLSPGDYEQYF	TGTGCCAGCAGCTTAAGTCCAGGGGACTACGAGCAGTACTTC
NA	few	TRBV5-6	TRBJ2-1	CASSPGAGSSYNEQFF	TGTGCCAGCAGCCCCGGGGCGGGTAGCTCCTACAATGAGCAGTTCTTC
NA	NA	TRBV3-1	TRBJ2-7	CASSREGAPGVEQYF	TGTGCCAGCAGCCGGGAAGGGGCTCCCGGGGTAGAGCAGTACTTC
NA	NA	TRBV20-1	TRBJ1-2	CSRQPGRGYTF	TGCAGTCGACAGCCGGGTAGGGGCTACACCTTC
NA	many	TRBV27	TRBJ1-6	CASSFGGPNSPLHF	TGTGCCAGCAGTTTTGGGGGGCCCAACTCACCCCTCCACTTT
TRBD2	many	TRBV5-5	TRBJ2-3	CASSLRLAETDTQYF	TGTGCCAGCAGTCTTAGACTAGCGGAGACAGATACGCAGTATTTT
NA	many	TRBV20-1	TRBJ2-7	CSARDGPYEQYF	TGCAGTGCTAGAGACGGGCCCTACGAGCAGTACTTC
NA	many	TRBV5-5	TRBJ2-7	CASSSQESSYEQYF	TGTGCCAGCAGCTCACAGGAGTCGTCCTACGAGCAGTACTTC
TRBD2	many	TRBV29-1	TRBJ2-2	CSVAGGPGELFF	TGCAGCGTCGCGGGAGGGCCCGGGGAGCTGTTTTTT
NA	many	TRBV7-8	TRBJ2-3	CASSLAPLRSAGSTDTQYF	TGTGCCAGCAGCTTAGCACCGCTCCGGTCCGCGGGAAGCACAGATACGCAGTATTTT
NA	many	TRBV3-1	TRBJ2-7	CASSQGGPEQYF	TGTGCCAGCAGCCAAGGGGGACCCGAGCAGTACTTC
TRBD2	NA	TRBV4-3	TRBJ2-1	CVSSQGLAGLYNEQFF	TGCGTCAGCAGCCAAGGACTAGCGGGACTCTACAATGAGCAGTTCTTC
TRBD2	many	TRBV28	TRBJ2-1	CASSLLAGTYNEQFF	TGTGCCAGCAGTTTACTAGCGGGGACCTACAATGAGCAGTTCTTC
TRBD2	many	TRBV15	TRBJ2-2	CATSGGDAGELFF	TGTGCCACCTCGGGGGGGGATGCCGGGGAGCTGTTTTTT
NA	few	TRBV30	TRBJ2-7	CAWSVASYEQYF	TGTGCCTGGAGTGTTGCTTCCTACGAGCAGTACTTC
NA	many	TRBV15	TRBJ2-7	CATSSLLPEQYF	TGTGCCACCAGCAGTTTATTACCCGAGCAGTACTTC
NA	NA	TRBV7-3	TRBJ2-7	CASSLTDSREQYF	TGTGCCAGCAGCTTAACCGACAGCCGCGAGCAGTACTTC
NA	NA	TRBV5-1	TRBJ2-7	CASREEGTSYEQYF	TGCGCCAGCAGAGAGGAGGGAACAAGTTACGAGCAGTACTTC
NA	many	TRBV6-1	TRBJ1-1	CASSEWSSGTEAFF	TGTGCCAGCAGTGAATGGAGCTCGGGCACTGAAGCTTTCTTT
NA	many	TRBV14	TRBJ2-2	CASREDTGELFF	TGTGCCAGCAGGGAGGACACCGGGGAGCTGTTTTTT